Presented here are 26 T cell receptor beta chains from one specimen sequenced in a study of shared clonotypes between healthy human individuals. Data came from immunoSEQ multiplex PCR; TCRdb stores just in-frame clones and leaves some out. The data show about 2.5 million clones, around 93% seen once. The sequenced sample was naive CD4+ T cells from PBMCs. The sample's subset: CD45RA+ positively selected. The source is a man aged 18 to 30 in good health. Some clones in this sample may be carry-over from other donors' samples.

The chain's CDR3 is CASSSTAGVYNEQFF. CDR3 nucleotides: TGTGCCAGCAGCTCAACCGCAGGGGTCTACAATGAGCAGTTCTTC. The gene calls are TRBV7-3 and TRBJ2-1; tentative D call: TRBD1 (6 bases). The CDR3 consists of 15 residues. The germline V and J ends were trimmed by 4 bases and 3 bases, with 13 bases remaining between them. Germline values: CDR1 SGHTA, CDR2 FQGTGA. Looking up the rest from reference TRBV7-3 and TRBJ2-1 gives the full variable domain: GAGVSQTPSNKVTEKGKYVELRCDPISGHTALYWYRQSLGQGPEFLIYFQGTGAADDSGLPNDRFFAVRPEGSVSTLKIQRTERGDSAVYLCASSSTAGVYNEQFFGPGTRLTVL.

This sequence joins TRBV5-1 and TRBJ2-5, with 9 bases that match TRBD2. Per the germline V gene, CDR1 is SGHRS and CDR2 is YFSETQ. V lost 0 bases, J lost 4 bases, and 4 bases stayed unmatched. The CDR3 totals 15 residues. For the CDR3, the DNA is TGCGCCAGCAGCTTGGGCTCTAGCGGGATAGAGACCCAGTACTTC. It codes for CASSLGSSGIETQYF.

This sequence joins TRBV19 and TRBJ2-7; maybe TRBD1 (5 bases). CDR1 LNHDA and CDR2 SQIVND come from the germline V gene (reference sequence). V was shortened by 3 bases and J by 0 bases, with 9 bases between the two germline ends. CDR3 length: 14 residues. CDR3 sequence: CASSIWGSSYEQYF. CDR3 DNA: TGTGCCAGTAGTATCTGGGGCAGCTCCTACGAGCAGTACTTC.

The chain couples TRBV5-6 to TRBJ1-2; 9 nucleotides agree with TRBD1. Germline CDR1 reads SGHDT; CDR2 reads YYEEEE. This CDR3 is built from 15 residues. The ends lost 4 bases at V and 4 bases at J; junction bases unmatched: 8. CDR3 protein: CASSLGQGRGYGYTF. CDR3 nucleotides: TGTGCCAGCAGCCTAGGACAGGGGCGAGGCTATGGCTACACCTTC. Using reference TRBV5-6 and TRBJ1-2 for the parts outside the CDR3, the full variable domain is DAGVTQSPTHLIKTRGQQVTLRCSPKSGHDTVSWYQQALGQGPQFIFQYYEEEERQRGNFPDRFSGHQFPNYSSELNVNALLLGDSALYLCASSLGQGRGYGYTFGSGTRLTVV.

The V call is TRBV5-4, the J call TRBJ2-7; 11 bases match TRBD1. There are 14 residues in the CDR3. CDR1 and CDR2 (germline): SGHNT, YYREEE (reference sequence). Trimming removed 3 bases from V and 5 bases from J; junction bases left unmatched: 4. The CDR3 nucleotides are TGTGCCAGCAGCTACGGACAGGGGGCTAACGAGCAGTACTTC. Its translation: CASSYGQGANEQYF.

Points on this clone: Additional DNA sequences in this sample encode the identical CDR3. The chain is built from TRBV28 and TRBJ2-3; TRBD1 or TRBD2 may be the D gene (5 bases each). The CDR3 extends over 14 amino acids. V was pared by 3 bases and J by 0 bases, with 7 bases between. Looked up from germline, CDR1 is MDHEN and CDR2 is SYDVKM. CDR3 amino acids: CASSFGGSTDTQYF. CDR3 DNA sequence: TGTGCCAGCAGTTTTGGGGGAAGCACAGATACGCAGTATTTT.

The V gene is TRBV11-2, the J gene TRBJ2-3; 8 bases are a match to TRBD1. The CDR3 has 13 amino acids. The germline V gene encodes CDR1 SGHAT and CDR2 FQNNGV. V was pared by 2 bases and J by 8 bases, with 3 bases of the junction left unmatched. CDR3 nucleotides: TGTGCCAGCAGCTTAACAGGGGGGTCTACGCAGTATTTT. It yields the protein CASSLTGGSTQYF. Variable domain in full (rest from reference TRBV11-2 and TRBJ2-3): EAGVAQSPRYKIIEKRQSVAFWCNPISGHATLYWYQQILGQGPKLLIQFQNNGVVDDSQLPKDRFSAERLKGVDSTLKIQPAKLEDSAVYLCASSLTGGSTQYFGPGTRLTVL.

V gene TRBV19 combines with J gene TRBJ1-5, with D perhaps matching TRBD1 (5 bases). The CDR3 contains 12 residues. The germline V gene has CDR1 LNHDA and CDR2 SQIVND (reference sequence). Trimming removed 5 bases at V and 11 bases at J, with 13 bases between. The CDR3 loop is CASSSQGPSQHF. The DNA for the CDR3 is TGTGCCAGTAGTTCCCAGGGTCCGTCCCAGCATTTT.

The CDR3 reads CASSYLQGRANTEAFF. The CDR3 DNA follows: TGTGCCAGCAGTTACCTGCAGGGGCGAGCGAACACTGAAGCTTTCTTT. V is TRBV6-5 and J is TRBJ1-1; tentatively, D is TRBD1 (6 bases). The CDR3 runs to 16 residues. CDR1 is MNHEY and CDR2 is SVGAGI in the germline V gene. Trimming removed 2 bases from V and 1 base from J, with 14 bases in between.

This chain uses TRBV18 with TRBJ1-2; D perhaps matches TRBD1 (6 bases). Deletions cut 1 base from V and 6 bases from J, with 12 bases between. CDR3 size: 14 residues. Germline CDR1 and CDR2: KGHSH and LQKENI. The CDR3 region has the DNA TGTGCCAGCTCACCACAAACAGGGTCCGATGGCTACACCTTC. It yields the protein CASSPQTGSDGYTF.

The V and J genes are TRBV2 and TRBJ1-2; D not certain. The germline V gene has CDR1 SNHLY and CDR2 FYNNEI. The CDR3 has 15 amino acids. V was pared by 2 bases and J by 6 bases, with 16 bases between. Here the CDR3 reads CASSEPVRIRNGYTF. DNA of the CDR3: TGTGCCAGCAGTGAACCCGTTCGGATTAGAAATGGCTACACCTTC.

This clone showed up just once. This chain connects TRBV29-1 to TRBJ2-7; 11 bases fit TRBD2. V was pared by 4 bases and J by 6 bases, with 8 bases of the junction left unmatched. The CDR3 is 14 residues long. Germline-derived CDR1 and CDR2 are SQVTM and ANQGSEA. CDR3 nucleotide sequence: TGCAGCGTTGCCCTACTAGCGGGAGTTGGCGAGCAGTACTTC. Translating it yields CSVALLAGVGEQYF.

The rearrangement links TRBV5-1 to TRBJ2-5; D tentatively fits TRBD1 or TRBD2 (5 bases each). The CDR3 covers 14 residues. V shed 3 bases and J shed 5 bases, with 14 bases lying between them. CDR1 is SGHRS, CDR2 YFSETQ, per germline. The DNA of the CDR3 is TGCGCCAGCAGCTCGGGATCAGGGTATGAGACCCAGTACTTC. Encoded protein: CASSSGSGYETQYF.

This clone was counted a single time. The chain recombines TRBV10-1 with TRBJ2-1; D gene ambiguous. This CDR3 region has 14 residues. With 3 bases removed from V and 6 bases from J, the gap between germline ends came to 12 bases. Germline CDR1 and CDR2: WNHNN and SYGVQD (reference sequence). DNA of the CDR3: TGCGCCAGCAGTGACCCCCCACAATCCAATGAGCAGTTCTTC. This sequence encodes CASSDPPQSNEQFF.

CDR3 region: CASSRQGQGTYEQYF. The CDR3 DNA reads TGTGCCAGCAGCCGACAGGGACAGGGGACCTACGAGCAGTACTTC. The genes are TRBV7-2 and TRBJ2-7; 10 bases align to TRBD1. V lost 5 bases to trimming and J lost 2 bases; unmatched junction nucleotides: 6. Germline assignment: CDR1 SGHTA and CDR2 FQGNSA. The CDR3 contains 15 residues. Looking up the rest from reference TRBV7-2 and TRBJ2-7 gives the full variable domain: GAGVSQSPSNKVTEKGKDVELRCDPISGHTALYWYRQSLGQGLEFLIYFQGNSAPDKSGLPSDRFSAERTGGSVSTLTIQRTQQEDSAVYLCASSRQGQGTYEQYFGPGTRLTVT.

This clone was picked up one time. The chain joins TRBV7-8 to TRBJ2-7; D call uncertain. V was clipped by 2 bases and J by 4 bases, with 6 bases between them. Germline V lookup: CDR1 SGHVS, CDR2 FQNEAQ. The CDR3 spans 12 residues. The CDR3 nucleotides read TGTGCCAGCAGCTTACTAGAGTACGAGCAGTACTTC. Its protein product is CASSLLEYEQYF. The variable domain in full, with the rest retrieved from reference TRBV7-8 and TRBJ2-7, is GAGVSQSPRYKVAKRGQDVALRCDPISGHVSLFWYQQALGQGPEFLTYFQNEAQLDKSGLPSDRFFAERPEGSVSTLKIQRTQQEDSAVYLCASSLLEYEQYFGPGTRLTVT.

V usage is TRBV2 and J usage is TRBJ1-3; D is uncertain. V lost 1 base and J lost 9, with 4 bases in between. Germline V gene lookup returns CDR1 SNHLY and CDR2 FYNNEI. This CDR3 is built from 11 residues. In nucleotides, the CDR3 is TGTGCCAGCAGTGAAGAGGTCACCATATATTTT. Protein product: CASSEEVTIYF.

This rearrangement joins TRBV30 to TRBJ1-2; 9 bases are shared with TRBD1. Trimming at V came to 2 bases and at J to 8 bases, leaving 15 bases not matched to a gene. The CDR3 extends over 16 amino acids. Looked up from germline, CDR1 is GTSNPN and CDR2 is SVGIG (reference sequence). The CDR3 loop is CAWSPPGQGSSGGYTF. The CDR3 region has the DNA TGTGCCTGGAGTCCGCCGGGACAGGGTAGTTCGGGGGGCTACACCTTC. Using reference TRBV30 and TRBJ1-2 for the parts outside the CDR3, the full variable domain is SQTIHQWPATLVQPVGSPLSLECTVEGTSNPNLYWYRQAAGRGLQLLFYSVGIGQISSEVPQNLSASRPQDRQFILSSKKLLLSDSGFYLCAWSPPGQGSSGGYTFGSGTRLTVV.

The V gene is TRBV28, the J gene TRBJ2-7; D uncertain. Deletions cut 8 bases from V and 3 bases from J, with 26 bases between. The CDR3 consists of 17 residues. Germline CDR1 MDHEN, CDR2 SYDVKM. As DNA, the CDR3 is TGTGCCAGCCCCCCGGCCAGTATACCCCAATCTAACTACGAGCAGTACTTC. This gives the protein CASPPASIPQSNYEQYF.

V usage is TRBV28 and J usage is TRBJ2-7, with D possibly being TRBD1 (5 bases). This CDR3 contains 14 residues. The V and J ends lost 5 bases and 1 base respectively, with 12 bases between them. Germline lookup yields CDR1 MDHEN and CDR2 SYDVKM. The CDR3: CASSPRQRSYEQYF. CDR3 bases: TGTGCCAGCAGTCCCCGACAGAGATCCTACGAGCAGTACTTC.

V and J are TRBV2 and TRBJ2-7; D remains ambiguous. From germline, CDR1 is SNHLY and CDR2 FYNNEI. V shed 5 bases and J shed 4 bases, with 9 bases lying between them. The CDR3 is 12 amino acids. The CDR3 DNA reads TGTGCCAGCAGTTACCTAGTATACGAGCAGTACTTC. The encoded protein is CASSYLVYEQYF.

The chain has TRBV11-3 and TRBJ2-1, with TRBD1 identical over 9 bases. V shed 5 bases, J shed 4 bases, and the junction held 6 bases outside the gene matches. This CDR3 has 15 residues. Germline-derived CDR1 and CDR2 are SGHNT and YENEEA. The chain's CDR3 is CASSPGTGTYNEQFF. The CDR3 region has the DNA TGTGCCAGCAGCCCCGGGACAGGGACTTACAATGAGCAGTTCTTC.

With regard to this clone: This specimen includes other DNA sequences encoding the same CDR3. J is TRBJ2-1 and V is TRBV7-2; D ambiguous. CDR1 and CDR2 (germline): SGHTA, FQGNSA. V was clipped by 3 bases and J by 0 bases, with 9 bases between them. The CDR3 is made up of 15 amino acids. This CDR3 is CASSFSGSSYNEQFF. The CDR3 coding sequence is TGTGCCAGCAGCTTTTCCGGAAGCTCCTACAATGAGCAGTTCTTC.

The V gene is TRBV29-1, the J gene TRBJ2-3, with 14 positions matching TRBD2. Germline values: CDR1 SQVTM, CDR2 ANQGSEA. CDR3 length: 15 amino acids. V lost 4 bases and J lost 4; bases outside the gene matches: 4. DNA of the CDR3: TGCAGCGTTGTGGGACTAGCGGGAGACCCAGATACGCAGTATTTT. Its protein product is CSVVGLAGDPDTQYF.

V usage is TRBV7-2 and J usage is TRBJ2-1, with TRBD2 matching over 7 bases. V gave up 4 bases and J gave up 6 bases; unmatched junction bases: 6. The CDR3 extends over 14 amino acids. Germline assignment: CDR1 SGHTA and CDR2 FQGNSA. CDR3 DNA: TGTGCCAGCAGCTCCTGGCGGGAGAGCAATGAGCAGTTCTTC. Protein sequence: CASSSWRESNEQFF.

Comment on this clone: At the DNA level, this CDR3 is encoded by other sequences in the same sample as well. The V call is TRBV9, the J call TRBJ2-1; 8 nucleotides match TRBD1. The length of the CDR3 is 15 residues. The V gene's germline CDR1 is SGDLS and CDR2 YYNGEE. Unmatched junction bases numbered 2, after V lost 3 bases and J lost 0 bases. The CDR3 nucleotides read TGTGCCAGCAGCGCGGGGACAGGCTCCTACAATGAGCAGTTCTTC. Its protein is CASSAGTGSYNEQFF.